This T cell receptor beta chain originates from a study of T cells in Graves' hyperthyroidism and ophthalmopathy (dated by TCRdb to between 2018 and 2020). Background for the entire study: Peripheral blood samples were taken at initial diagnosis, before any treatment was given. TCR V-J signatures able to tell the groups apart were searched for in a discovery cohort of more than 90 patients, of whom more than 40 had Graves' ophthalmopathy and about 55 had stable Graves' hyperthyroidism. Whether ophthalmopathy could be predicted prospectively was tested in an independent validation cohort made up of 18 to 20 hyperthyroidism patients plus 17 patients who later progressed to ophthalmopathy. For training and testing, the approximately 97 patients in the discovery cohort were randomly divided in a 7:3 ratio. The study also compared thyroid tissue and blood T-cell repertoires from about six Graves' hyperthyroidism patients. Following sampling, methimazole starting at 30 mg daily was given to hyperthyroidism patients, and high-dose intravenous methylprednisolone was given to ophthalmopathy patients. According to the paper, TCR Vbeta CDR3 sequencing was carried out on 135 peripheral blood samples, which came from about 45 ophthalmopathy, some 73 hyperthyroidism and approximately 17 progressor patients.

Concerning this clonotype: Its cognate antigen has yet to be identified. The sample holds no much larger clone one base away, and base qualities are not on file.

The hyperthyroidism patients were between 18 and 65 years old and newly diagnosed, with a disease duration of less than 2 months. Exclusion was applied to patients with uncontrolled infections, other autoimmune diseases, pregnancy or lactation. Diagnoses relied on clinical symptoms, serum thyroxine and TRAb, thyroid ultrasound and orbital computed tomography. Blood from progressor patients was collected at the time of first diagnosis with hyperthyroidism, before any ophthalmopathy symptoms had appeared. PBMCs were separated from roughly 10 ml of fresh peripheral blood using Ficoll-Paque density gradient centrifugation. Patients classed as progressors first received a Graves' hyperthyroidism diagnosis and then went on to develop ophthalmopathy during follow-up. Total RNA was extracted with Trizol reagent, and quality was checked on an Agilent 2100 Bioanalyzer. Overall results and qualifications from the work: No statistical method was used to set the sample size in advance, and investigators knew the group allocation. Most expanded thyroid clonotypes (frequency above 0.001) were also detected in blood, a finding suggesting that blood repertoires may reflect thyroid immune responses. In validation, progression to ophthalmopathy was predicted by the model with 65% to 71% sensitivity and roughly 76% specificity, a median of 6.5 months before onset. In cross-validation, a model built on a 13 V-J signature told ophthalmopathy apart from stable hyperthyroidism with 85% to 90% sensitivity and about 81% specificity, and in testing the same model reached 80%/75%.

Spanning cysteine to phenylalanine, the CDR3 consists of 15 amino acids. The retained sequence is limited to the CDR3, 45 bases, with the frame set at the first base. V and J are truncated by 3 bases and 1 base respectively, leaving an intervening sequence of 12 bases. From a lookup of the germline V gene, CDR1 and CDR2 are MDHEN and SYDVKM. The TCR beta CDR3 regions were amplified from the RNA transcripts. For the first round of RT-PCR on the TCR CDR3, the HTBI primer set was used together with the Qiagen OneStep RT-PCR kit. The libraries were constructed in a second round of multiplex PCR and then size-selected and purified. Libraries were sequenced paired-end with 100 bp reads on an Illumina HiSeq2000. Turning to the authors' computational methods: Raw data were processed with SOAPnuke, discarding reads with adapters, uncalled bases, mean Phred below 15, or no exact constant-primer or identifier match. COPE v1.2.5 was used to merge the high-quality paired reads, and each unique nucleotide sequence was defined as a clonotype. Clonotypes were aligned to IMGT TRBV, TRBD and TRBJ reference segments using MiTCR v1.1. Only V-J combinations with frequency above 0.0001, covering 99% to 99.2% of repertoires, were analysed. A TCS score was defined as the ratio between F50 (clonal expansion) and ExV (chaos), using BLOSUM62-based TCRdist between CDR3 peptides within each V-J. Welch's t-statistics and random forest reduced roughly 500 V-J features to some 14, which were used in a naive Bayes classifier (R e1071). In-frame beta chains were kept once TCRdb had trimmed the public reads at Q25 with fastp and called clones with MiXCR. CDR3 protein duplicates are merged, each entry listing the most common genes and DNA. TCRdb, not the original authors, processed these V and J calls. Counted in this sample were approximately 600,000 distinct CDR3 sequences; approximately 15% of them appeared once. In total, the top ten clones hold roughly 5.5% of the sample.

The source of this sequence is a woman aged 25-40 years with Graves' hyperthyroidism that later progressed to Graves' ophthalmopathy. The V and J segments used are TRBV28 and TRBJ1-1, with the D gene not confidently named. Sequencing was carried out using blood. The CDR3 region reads CASSFVIRGNTEAFF. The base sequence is TGTGCCAGCAGTTTCGTAATACGGGGGAACACTGAAGCTTTCTTT.